This T cell receptor (beta chain) came from a study of blood T cells in healthy people across ages (dated by TCRdb to between 2014 and 2017). Notes on the research overall: In model experiments, template switching captured roughly one uniquely barcoded TCR beta cDNA molecule for every two T cells. The study measured age-related changes in TCR beta repertoire diversity using deep sequencing normalized with unique cDNA molecular identifiers. The donors were split into four age groups: young (average around 17 years), middle-aged (about 40), aged (around 67) and long-lived (82). To avoid experimental bias, donors of different ages were distributed randomly across sequencing lanes. The study analyzed two additional independent replicas of 1 million unique cDNA reads from the same blood draw for two donors, one aged 18 to 30 and one aged 80 or older. Here is what the overall study found, with its caveats: Since profiling was done on bulk unsorted PBMCs, naive and antigen-experienced compartments could not be conclusively compared. As age increased, observed TCR beta diversity per million T cells dropped in a roughly linear way, and a significant reduction was already evident by age roughly 40. Because the CMV infection status of the donors was unknown, age-related changes in expanded clonotypes may potentially have been confounded. Estimates of total diversity from one million sequenced T cells were regarded as lower bounds and underestimates. The long-lived group showed more naive CD4+ T cells, fewer expanded clones and increased TCR diversity than the aged group, suggesting age selection. There was a strong correlation between observed TCR beta diversity and the percentage of naive T cells measured by flow cytometry.

The donors were some 36 Caucasian individuals from Russia, aged 6 to 90 years, who were systemically healthy. Around 10 milliliters of peripheral blood were collected from each donor into EDTA-treated Vacutainer tubes. Ficoll-Paque density-gradient centrifugation was used to isolate PBMCs, with at least 6.5 million per sample. Trizol reagent was used to extract total RNA from the PBMCs, yielding at least 5 micrograms per sample. For every donor, flow cytometry on a PBMC aliquot measured the percentage of naive CD45RAhigh/CD27high T cells. The library was generated by 5' RACE. Sequenced using an Illumina HiSeq 2500. The second PCR ran for roughly 7 to 12 cycles and used a J-beta primer mix along with a sample-barcoded 5' primer. A template-switch 5' adaptor carrying 12 random nucleotides introduced a unique molecular identifier onto each TCR beta cDNA molecule. Each sample yielded at least 3 million CDR3-containing paired-end reads. The Mint cDNA synthesis kit, primed by a TRBC-specific oligonucleotide, was used to synthesize first-strand cDNA from all RNA. Following uracil-DNA glycosylase treatment, a first 18-cycle PCR with universal primers M1SS and BC2_uni_R was performed on all cDNA. For the original study's pipeline: Normalization of each sample was performed by random selection of 1 million high-quality reads, each carrying a distinct molecular identifier. Instead of being binned into consensus sequences, reads with shared molecular identifiers were discarded. MiTCR, run with a Q25 quality threshold and the strictest error-elimination algorithm, handled CDR3 identification, clonotype clustering and error correction. A nonparametric unseen species model with Euler transformation was used to estimate a lower bound on total TCR beta diversity. TCRdb reprocessed the public reads (quality trimming at Q25 with fastp, clone calling with MiXCR) and kept in-frame beta chains. Under each unique CDR3 protein, matching rows form one entry showing the most common genes and DNA. The V and J calls, along with clone size, are taken from TCRdb and not from the paper's own processing. Counted in this sample were about 1.8 million distinct CDR3 sequences; roughly 49% of them appeared once. Of the sample, roughly 2.1% falls within the top ten clones.

With respect to this clonotype: What antigen it recognizes has not been identified. Since a much larger clone is just one base distant, this may be a read error.

The origin of this receptor is a woman between 35 and 50 years old in good health. The sequencing input was blood.

Here is the DNA: TGTGCCGGCAGAGGGGGCAGACAAGAGACCCAGTACTTC. Protein translation: CAGRGGRQETQYF. Recombination connected TRBV7-2 to TRBJ2-5, with 7 bases in between that match TRBD1. The CDR3 spans 13 residues, from the cysteine through the phenylalanine. Of all the DNA, just the CDR3 is kept, 39 bases in frame from base 1. The germline V gene specifies SGHTA as CDR1 and FQGNSA as CDR2.